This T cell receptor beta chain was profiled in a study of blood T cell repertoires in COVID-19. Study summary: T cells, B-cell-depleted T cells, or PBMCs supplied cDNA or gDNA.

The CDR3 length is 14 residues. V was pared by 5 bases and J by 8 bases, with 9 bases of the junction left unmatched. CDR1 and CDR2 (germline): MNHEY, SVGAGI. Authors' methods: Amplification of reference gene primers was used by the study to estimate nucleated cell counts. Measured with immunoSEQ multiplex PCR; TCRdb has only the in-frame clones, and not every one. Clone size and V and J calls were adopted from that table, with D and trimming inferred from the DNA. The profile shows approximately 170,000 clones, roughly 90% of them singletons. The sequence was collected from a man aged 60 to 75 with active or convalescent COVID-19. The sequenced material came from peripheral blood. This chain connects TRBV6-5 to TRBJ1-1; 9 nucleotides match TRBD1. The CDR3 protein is CASSPSTGGQEAFF. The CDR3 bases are TGTGCCAGCAGTCCGTCCACAGGGGGCCAAGAAGCTTTCTTT.